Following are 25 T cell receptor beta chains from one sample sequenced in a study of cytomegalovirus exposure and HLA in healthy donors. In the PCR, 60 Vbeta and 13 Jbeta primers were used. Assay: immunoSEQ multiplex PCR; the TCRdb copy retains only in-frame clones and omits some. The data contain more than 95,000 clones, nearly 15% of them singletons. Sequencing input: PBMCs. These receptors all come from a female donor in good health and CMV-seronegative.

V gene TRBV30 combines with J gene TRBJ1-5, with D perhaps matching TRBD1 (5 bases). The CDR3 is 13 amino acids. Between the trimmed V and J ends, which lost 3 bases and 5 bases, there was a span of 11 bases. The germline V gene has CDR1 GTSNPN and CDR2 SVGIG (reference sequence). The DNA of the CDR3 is TGTGCCTGGAGGTCATCGGGGGATCAGCCCCAGCATTTT. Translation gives CAWRSSGDQPQHF.

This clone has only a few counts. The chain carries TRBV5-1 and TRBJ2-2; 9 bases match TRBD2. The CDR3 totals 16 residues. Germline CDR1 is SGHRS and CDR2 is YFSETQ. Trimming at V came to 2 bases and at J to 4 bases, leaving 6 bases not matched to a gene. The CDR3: CASSLPPSGTTGELFF. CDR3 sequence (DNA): TGCGCCAGCAGCTTACCTCCTAGCGGGACCACCGGGGAGCTGTTTTTT.

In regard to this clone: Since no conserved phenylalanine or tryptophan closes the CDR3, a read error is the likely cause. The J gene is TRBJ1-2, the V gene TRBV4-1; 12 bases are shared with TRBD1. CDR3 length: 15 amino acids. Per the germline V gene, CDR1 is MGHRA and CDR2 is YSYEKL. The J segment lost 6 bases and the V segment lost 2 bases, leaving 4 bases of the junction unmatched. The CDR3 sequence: CASSQPGQGAHGYTL. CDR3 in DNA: TGCGCCAGCAGCCAACCGGGACAGGGGGCCCATGGCTACACCCTC.

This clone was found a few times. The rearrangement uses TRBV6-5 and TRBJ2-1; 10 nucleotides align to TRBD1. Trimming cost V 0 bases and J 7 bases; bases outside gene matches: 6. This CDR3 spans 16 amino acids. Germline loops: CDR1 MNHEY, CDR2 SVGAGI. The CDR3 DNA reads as TGTGCCAGCAGTTACTCGGTGGGACAGGGGCGTAATGAGCAGTTCTTC. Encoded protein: CASSYSVGQGRNEQFF.

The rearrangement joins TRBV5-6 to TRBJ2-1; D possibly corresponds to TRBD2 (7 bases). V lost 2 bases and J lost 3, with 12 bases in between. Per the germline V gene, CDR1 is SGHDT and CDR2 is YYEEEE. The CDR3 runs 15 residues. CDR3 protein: CASSFSGGHYNEQFF. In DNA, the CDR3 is TGTGCCAGCAGCTTTTCGGGGGGACACTACAATGAGCAGTTCTTC.

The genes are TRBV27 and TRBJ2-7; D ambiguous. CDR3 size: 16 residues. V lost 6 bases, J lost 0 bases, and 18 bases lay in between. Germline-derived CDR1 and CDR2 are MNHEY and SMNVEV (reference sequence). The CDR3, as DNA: TGTGCCAGCAGCCCCCGCGCGCTACCCCTCTCCTACGAGCAGTACTTC. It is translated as CASSPRALPLSYEQYF.

The CDR3 is CASSYSMQGVLFF. DNA of the CDR3: TGTGCCAGCAGTTACTCGATGCAGGGCGTACTGTTTTTT. This chain connects TRBV6-5 to TRBJ1-4, with D maybe TRBD1 (5 bases). Germline lookup yields CDR1 MNHEY and CDR2 SVGAGI. V was trimmed by 0 bases and J by 13 bases, leaving 12 bases between them. The CDR3 runs to 13 residues.

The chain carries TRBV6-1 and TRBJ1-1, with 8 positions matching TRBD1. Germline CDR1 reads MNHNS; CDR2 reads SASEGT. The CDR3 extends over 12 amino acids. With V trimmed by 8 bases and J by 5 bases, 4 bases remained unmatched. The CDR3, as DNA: TGTGCCAGCGACAGGGGAATGACTGAAGCTTTCTTT. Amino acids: CASDRGMTEAFF.

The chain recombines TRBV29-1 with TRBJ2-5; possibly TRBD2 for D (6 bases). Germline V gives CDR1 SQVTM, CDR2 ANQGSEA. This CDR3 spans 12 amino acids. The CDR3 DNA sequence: TGCAGTGGGGGAGCAGGGAGGGAGACCCAGTACTTC. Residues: CSGGAGRETQYF.

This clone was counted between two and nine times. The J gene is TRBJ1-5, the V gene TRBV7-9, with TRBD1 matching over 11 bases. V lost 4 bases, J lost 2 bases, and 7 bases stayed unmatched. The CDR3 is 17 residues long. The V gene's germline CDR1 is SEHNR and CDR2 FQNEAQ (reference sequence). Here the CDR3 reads CASSSGQGDWGNQPQHF. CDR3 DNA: TGTGCCAGCAGCTCGGGACAGGGGGATTGGGGCAATCAGCCCCAGCATTTT.

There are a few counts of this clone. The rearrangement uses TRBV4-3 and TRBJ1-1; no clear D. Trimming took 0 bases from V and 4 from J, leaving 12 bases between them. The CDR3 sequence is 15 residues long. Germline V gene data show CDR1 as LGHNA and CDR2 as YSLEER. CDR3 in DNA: TGCGCCAGCAGCCAAGACTCTCGTCCAGGCACTGAAGCTTTCTTT. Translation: CASSQDSRPGTEAFF.

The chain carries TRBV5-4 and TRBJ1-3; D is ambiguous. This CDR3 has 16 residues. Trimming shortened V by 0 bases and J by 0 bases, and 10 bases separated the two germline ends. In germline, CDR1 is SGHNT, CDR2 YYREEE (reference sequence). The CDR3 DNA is TGTGCCAGCAGCTTGGTGGGAGGGCCCTCTGGAAACACCATATATTTT. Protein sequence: CASSLVGGPSGNTIYF.

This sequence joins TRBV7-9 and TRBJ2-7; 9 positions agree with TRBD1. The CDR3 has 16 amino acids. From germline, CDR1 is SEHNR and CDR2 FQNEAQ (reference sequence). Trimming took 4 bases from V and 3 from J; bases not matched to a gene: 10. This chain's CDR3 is CASSSGDRAIFYEQYF. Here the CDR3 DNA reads TGTGCCAGCAGCTCCGGGGACAGGGCAATTTTCTACGAGCAGTACTTC. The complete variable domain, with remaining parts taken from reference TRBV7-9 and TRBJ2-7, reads DTGVSQNPRHKITKRGQNVTFRCDPISEHNRLYWYRQTLGQGPEFLTYFQNEAQLEKSRLLSDRFSAERPKGSFSTLEIQRTEQGDSAMYLCASSSGDRAIFYEQYFGPGTRLTVT.

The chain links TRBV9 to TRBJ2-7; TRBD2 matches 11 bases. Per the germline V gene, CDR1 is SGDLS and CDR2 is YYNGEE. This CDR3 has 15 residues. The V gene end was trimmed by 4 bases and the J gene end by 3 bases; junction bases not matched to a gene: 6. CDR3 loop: CASSPRLAGLYEQYF. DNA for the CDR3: TGTGCCAGCAGCCCCCGACTAGCGGGGCTCTACGAGCAGTACTTC.

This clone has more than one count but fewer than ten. Written as DNA, the CDR3 is TGTGCCAGTCACTTGGGGGAGCTAGCGGGAAGCCTAGCCTACGAGCAGTACTTC. Translating gives CASHLGELAGSLAYEQYF. This rearrangement joins TRBV2 to TRBJ2-7; 9 bases are a match to TRBD2. With V trimmed by 9 bases and J by 2 bases, 20 bases remained unmatched. CDR3 length: 18 residues. Germline CDR1 SNHLY, CDR2 FYNNEI.

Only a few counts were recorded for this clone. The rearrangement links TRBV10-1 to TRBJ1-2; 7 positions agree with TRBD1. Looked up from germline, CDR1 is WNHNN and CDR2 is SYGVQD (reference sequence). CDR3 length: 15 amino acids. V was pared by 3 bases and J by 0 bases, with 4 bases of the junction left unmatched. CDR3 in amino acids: CASSDRGTANYGYTF. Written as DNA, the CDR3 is TGCGCCAGCAGTGACCGGGGGACAGCTAACTATGGCTACACCTTC.

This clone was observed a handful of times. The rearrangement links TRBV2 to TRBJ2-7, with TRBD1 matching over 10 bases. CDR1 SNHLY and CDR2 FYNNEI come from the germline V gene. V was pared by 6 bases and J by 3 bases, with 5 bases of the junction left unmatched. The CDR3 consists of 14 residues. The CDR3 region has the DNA TGTGCCAGCAGACGGGACAGGGGTCTCTACGAGCAGTACTTC. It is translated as CASRRDRGLYEQYF.

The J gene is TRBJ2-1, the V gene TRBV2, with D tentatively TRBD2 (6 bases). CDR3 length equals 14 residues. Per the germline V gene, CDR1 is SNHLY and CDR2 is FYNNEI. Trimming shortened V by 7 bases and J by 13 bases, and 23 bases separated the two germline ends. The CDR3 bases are TGTGCCAGCAATCCCCGGGACTCGACAGTAGACCAGTTCTTC. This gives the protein CASNPRDSTVDQFF.

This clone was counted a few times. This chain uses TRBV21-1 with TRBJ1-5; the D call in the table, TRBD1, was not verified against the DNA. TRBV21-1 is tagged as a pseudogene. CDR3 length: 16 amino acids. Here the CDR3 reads CASSLDREWWNQPQHF. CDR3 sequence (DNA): TGTGCCAGCAGTTTGGACAGGGAATGGTGGAATCAGCCCCAGCATTTT.

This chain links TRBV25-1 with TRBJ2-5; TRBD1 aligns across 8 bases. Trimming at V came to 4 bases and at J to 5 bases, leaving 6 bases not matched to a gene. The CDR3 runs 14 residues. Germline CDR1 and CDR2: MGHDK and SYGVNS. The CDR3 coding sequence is TGTGCCAGCAGTGTGACAGGGGTGGCGGAGACCCAGTACTTC. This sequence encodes CASSVTGVAETQYF.

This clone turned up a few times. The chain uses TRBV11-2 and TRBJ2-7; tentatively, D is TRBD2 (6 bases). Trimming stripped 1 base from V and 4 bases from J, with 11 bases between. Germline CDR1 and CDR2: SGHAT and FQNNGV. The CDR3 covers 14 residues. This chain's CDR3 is CASSLAGEKYEQYF. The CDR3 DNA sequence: TGTGCCAGCAGCTTAGCGGGGGAGAAATACGAGCAGTACTTC.

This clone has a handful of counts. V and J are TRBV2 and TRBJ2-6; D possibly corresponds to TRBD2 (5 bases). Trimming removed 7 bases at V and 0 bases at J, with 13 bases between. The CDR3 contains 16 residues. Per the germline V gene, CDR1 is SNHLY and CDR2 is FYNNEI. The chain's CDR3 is CASTTGITSGANVLTF. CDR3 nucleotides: TGTGCCAGCACCACCGGGATAACCTCTGGGGCCAACGTCCTGACTTTC. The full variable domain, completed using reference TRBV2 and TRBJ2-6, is EPEVTQTPSHQVTQMGQEVILRCVPISNHLYFYWYRQILGQKVEFLVSFYNNEISEKSEIFDDQFSVERPDGSNFTLKIRSTKLEDSAMYFCASTTGITSGANVLTFGAGSRLTVL.

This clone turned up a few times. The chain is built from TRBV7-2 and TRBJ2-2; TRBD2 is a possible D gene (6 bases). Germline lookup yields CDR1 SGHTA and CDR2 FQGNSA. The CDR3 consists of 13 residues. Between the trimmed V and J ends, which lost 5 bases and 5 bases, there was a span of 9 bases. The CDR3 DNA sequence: TGTGCCAGCAGCCCCGCGGGGACCGGGGAGCTGTTTTTT. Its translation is CASSPAGTGELFF.

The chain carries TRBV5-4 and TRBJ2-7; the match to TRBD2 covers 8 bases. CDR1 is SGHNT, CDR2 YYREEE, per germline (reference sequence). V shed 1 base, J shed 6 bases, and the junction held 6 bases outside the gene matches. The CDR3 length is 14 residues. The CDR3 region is CASSLSRGGVEQYF. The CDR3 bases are TGTGCCAGCAGCTTGTCTCGGGGGGGCGTCGAGCAGTACTTC.

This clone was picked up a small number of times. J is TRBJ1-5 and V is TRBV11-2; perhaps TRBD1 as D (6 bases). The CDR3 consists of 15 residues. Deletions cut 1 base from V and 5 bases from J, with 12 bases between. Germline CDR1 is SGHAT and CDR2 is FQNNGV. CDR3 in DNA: TGTGCCAGCAGCTTAGGATCCGGACAGTATCAGCCCCAGCATTTT. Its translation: CASSLGSGQYQPQHF.